This T cell receptor (beta chain) was observed in a study of cytomegalovirus exposure and HLA in healthy donors. V was trimmed by 3 bases and J by 0 bases, leaving 13 bases between them. The CDR3 runs 16 residues. Germline values: CDR1 KGHSH, CDR2 LQKENI. This clone came up a few times. The study ran its PCR with 60 Vbeta and 13 Jbeta primers. The table came from immunoSEQ multiplex PCR; TCRdb's copy has only in-frame clones and leaves some out. The table includes about 170,000 clones, 60% to 80% detected once. Sequencing used PBMCs. The receptor was derived from a middle-aged man in good health and CMV-seropositive. This chain uses TRBV18 with TRBJ2-3; no clear D. As DNA, the CDR3 is TGTGCCAGCTCACCTAATACAGCCTCTAGCACAGATACGCAGTATTTT. Translating gives CASSPNTASSTDTQYF.